The 11 T cell receptor beta chains given below trace back to one sample, sequenced in a study of blood T cell repertoires in COVID-19. Assay used: immunoSEQ multiplex PCR; TCRdb lists only in-frame clones, some missing. The sample has about 280,000 clones; over 75% are singletons. The sample taken for sequencing was peripheral blood. These receptor sequences come from a human donor in a cohort sampled during active COVID-19.

This clone occurred once. The CDR3 nucleotides are TGTGCCAGCAGGGCACAGGGGGTAATGCTCTACAATGAGCAGTTCTTC. This codes for CASRAQGVMLYNEQFF. The chain has TRBV7-2 and TRBJ2-1; 8 bases map to TRBD1. In germline, CDR1 is SGHTA, CDR2 FQGNSA. V lost 6 bases and J lost 3; bases outside the gene matches: 10. CDR3 length: 16 amino acids. Together with reference TRBV7-2 and TRBJ2-1, the CDR3 gives the full variable domain: GAGVSQSPSNKVTEKGKDVELRCDPISGHTALYWYRQSLGQGLEFLIYFQGNSAPDKSGLPSDRFSAERTGGSVSTLTIQRTQQEDSAVYLCASRAQGVMLYNEQFFGPGTRLTVL.

V usage is TRBV2 and J usage is TRBJ2-3, with a tentative D call TRBD1 (5 bases). V lost 4 bases to trimming and J lost 1 base, with 9 bases between them. Per germline, CDR1 SNHLY and CDR2 FYNNEI. The CDR3 is 14 amino acids. CDR3 sequence: CASSAQQGTDTQYF. For the CDR3, the DNA is TGTGCCAGCAGTGCTCAACAGGGCACAGATACGCAGTATTTT.

The chain links TRBV7-3 to TRBJ2-6, with TRBD1 matching over 8 bases. Per germline, CDR1 SGHTA and CDR2 FQGTGA. CDR3 length: 18 amino acids. Trimming at V came to 1 base and at J to 0 bases, leaving 5 bases not matched to a gene. The CDR3 DNA follows: TGTGCCAGCAGCTTAAGTACAGGGGGGTCCTCTGGGGCCAACGTCCTGACTTTC. Translated, it gives CASSLSTGGSSGANVLTF.

The genes are TRBV28 and TRBJ2-3; 7 bases align to TRBD2. Germline V gene data show CDR1 as MDHEN and CDR2 as SYDVKM. With 3 bases clipped from V and 1 base from J, the junction kept 7 bases outside the gene matches. This CDR3 has 16 residues. The CDR3 DNA sequence: TGTGCCAGCAGTTTTGTTGGGACTACAGGCACAGATACGCAGTATTTT. This codes for CASSFVGTTGTDTQYF.

This chain uses TRBV7-2 with TRBJ2-3, with 8 bases identical to TRBD2. V dropped 3 bases and J dropped 5; count of bases not matched to a gene: 10. Germline values: CDR1 SGHTA, CDR2 FQGNSA. The CDR3 totals 16 residues. The CDR3 nucleotides read TGTGCCAGCAGCTTCAGGGTTAGCGGGGTGGTAGATACGCAGTATTTT. Translating gives CASSFRVSGVVDTQYF.

The count of this clone is one. The chain combines TRBV19 with TRBJ1-1; the match to TRBD1 covers 9 bases. The junction had 6 bases not matched to a gene; V was cut back by 3 bases and J by 4 bases. The CDR3 runs 15 residues. CDR1 and CDR2 (germline): LNHDA, SQIVND (reference sequence). The CDR3 loop is CASSMDRGSTTEAFF. CDR3 nucleotides: TGTGCCAGTAGTATGGACAGGGGTTCCACCACTGAAGCTTTCTTT.

V usage is TRBV18 and J usage is TRBJ1-2; D not resolved. Germline CDR1 and CDR2: KGHSH and LQKENI. The CDR3 runs to 12 residues. Deletions cut 4 bases from V and 12 bases from J, with 15 bases between. CDR3 loop: CASSLSGRGNTF. CDR3 coding DNA: TGTGCCAGCTCACTTAGCGGGAGAGGGAACACCTTC.

The chain carries TRBV24-1 and TRBJ2-3; TRBD1 might be the D (5 bases). V was pared by 2 bases and J by 4 bases, with 6 bases between. CDR1 and CDR2 (germline): KGHDR, SFDVKD. The CDR3 contains 13 residues. CDR3 sequence: CATSDSGPDTQYF. CDR3 bases: TGTGCCACCAGTGATTCAGGGCCAGATACGCAGTATTTT.

The chain employs TRBV11-2 and TRBJ2-7; possible D gene TRBD1, 5 bases. This CDR3 has 14 residues. Trimming removed 1 base at V and 3 bases at J, with 10 bases between. The germline gives CDR1 SGHAT, CDR2 FQNNGV. The CDR3 is CASSLGRTIYEQYF. For the CDR3, the DNA is TGTGCCAGCAGCTTAGGCCGGACAATCTACGAGCAGTACTTC.

The CDR3 spells CASSSVDTQYF. CDR3 in DNA: TGTGCCAGCTCCTCTGTGGATACGCAGTATTTT. The chain recombines TRBV18 with TRBJ2-3; D unresolved. There are 11 residues in the CDR3. The ends were cut back, 6 bases at V and 6 bases at J, with 7 bases in the middle. Germline CDR1 reads KGHSH; CDR2 reads LQKENI.

This sequence joins TRBV4-1 and TRBJ1-5; no clear D. Germline V CDR1 and CDR2: MGHRA, YSYEKL. Trimming left V 0 bases short and J 2 bases short, with 5 bases between. The CDR3 totals 14 residues. In nucleotides, the CDR3 is TGCGCCAGCAGCCAAGAACAGCGCAATCAGCCCCAGCATTTT. Protein product: CASSQEQRNQPQHF.